A single sample is the source of the 26 T cell receptor beta chains below, sequenced in a study of spatial heterogeneity in lung cancer. Study-wide results and limits: Intratumoral expanded alpha and beta TCR counts were found to track tumor mutation counts.

What these receptors recognize is not known. Each CDR3 protein gets one entry after TCRdb re-called the 5' RACE reads with MiXCR. The repertoire includes approximately 8,000 distinct CDR3 sequences, approximately 8.9% of them detected once, and approximately 4.4% sits in the top ten. Time point meaning: sample taken at primary tumor resection. Source: lung tumor tissue, taken at surgery. All receptors come from a male donor with early-stage non-small cell lung cancer.

This clonotype was picked up many times. As an off-target read in a library built for alpha chains, this beta chain has a frequency of little significance. The V and J genes are TRBV7-8 and TRBJ2-2; D not certain. Germline values: CDR1 SGHVS, CDR2 FQNEAQ. The CDR3 covers 12 residues. Trimming took 10 bases from V and 3 from J, leaving 9 bases between them. This CDR3 reads CATRSDTGELFF. The CDR3 nucleotides read TGTGCCACCCGCTCGGACACCGGGGAGCTGTTTTTT. The full variable domain, with the rest looked up from reference TRBV7-8 and TRBJ2-2, is GAGVSQSPRYKVAKRGQDVALRCDPISGHVSLFWYQQALGQGPEFLTYFQNEAQLDKSGLPSDRFFAERPEGSVSTLKIQRTQQEDSAVYLCATRSDTGELFFGEGSRLTVL.

With regard to this clonotype: This beta chain is an off-target read within a library intended for alpha chains, so its frequency means little. This chain uses TRBV14 with TRBJ2-1; 9 bases align to TRBD2. The CDR3 extends over 14 amino acids. Germline V lookup: CDR1 SGHDN, CDR2 FVKESK. V trimming: 8 bases; J trimming: 4 bases; junction bases outside the gene matches: 6. DNA for the CDR3: TGTGCCAGCCGTGGAGCGGGAGGTTACAATGAGCAGTTCTTC. It is translated as CASRGAGGYNEQFF.

This clonotype was picked up many times. Within a library made for alpha chains, this beta chain is off target, and its count is uninformative. The rearrangement links TRBV9 to TRBJ2-1, with D perhaps matching TRBD1 (6 bases). V was clipped by 4 bases and J by 4 bases, with 9 bases between them. Germline CDR1 and CDR2: SGDLS and YYNGEE. The CDR3 length is 13 residues. For the CDR3, the DNA is TGTGCCAGCAGCACCCAGGGGTACAATGAGCAGTTCTTC. This encodes CASSTQGYNEQFF.

This clonotype was counted a few times. The library was designed around alpha chains, so this beta chain is a stray read whose abundance carries little weight. The chain combines TRBV7-2 with TRBJ2-7, with D possibly being TRBD1 or TRBD2 (7 bases each). The CDR3 has 15 amino acids. Per germline, CDR1 SGHTA and CDR2 FQGNSA. V lost 1 base and J 2 bases, leaving 12 bases between the germline ends. CDR3 DNA sequence: TGTGCCAGCAGCTTAGGACAGGGAGGGCCCTACGAGCAGTACTTC. The encoded protein is CASSLGQGGPYEQYF.

There are many counts of this clonotype. For a library built for alpha chains, this beta chain is a stray read; little rests on its size. The chain carries TRBV7-2 and TRBJ1-2; D is perhaps TRBD1 (5 bases). The CDR3 consists of 15 residues. Germline CDR1 is SGHTA and CDR2 is FQGNSA. Trimming cost V 5 bases and J 8 bases, with 21 bases left between them. Here the CDR3 reads CASSPGGSTVSGYTF. The CDR3 nucleotides read TGTGCCAGCAGCCCCGGCGGTTCGACAGTGAGCGGCTACACCTTC.

In its sample, this clonotype is medium-sized. A library made for alpha chains picked up this beta chain off target, so its size means little. V and J are TRBV28 and TRBJ2-7; 8 nucleotides match TRBD2. The V gene end was trimmed by 8 bases and the J gene end by 3 bases; junction bases not matched to a gene: 15. The CDR3 totals 16 residues. Germline V gene sequence: CDR1 MDHEN, CDR2 SYDVKM. This chain's CDR3 is CASGAFKAGVGYEQYF. The CDR3 DNA reads TGTGCCAGCGGGGCCTTTAAAGCGGGAGTGGGCTACGAGCAGTACTTC.

By sample fraction, this clonotype is medium-sized. This beta chain turned up in a library designed for alpha chains; as an off-target read, its abundance says little. The chain combines TRBV27 with TRBJ1-1, with D hard to call. Germline-derived CDR1 and CDR2 are MNHEY and SMNVEV (reference sequence). The CDR3 consists of 13 residues. V gave up 0 bases and J gave up 5 bases, with 7 bases separating them. CDR3 sequence (DNA): TGTGCCAGCAGTTTATCCAGGCGAACTGAAGCTTTCTTT. Protein: CASSLSRRTEAFF.

In this sample, this clonotype turned up many times. Within a library made for alpha chains, this beta chain is off target, and its count is uninformative. The chain links TRBV11-2 to TRBJ2-2; 9 bases align to TRBD2. The CDR3 has 18 amino acids. V was pared by 0 bases and J by 5 bases, with 10 bases of the junction left unmatched. Per the germline V gene, CDR1 is SGHAT and CDR2 is FQNNGV. CDR3 sequence reads: CASSLDPRLAGWTGELFF. CDR3 in DNA: TGTGCCAGCAGCTTAGATCCCAGGCTAGCGGGATGGACCGGGGAGCTGTTTTTT.

This clonotype counts as medium-sized (0.01 to 0.1%). This beta chain was picked up by a library intended for alpha chains and is off target, so its count carries little meaning. J is TRBJ2-1 and V is TRBV11-2; perhaps TRBD2 as D (6 bases). Trimming shortened V by 5 bases and J by 14 bases, and 25 bases separated the two germline ends. The CDR3 covers 15 residues. Germline V gene lookup returns CDR1 SGHAT and CDR2 FQNNGV. The CDR3 is CASSLGGTPTGKEFF. Written as DNA, the CDR3 is TGTGCCAGCAGCCTCGGAGGGACTCCTACCGGTAAGGAGTTCTTC.

Sample share makes this clonotype medium-sized. This beta chain is an unintended read in a library built for alpha chains; its size means little. This chain links TRBV10-1 with TRBJ2-2; possibly TRBD1 for D (6 bases). The CDR3 has 14 amino acids. Germline CDR1 is WNHNN and CDR2 is SYGVQD (reference sequence). V was trimmed by 6 bases and J by 2 bases, leaving 10 bases between them. CDR3 nucleotide sequence: TGCGCCAGCAGGAGGGGGACAAACACCGGGGAGCTGTTTTTT. The encoded protein is CASRRGTNTGELFF.

By share of the sample, this clonotype is medium-sized. With the library built for alpha chains, this beta chain is off target and its frequency is not meaningful. V is TRBV18 and J is TRBJ2-3; 9 bases line up with TRBD1. V dropped 3 bases and J dropped 5; count of bases not matched to a gene: 6. The CDR3 has 15 amino acids. CDR1 and CDR2 from the germline V gene are KGHSH and LQKENI. The CDR3 is CASSPGTGRLDTQYF. CDR3 coding DNA: TGTGCCAGCTCACCGGGGACAGGGAGATTAGATACGCAGTATTTT.

This clonotype is medium-sized. The size of this beta chain means little, since it is a stray read in a library made for alpha chains. The chain is built from TRBV29-1 and TRBJ2-5, with 7 nucleotides matching TRBD2. The CDR3 is made up of 14 amino acids. CDR1 and CDR2 from the germline V gene are SQVTM and ANQGSEA. Trimming removed 2 bases from V and 5 bases from J; junction bases left unmatched: 8. The CDR3 spells CSVEWAGAEETQYF. CDR3 DNA: TGCAGCGTTGAATGGGCGGGAGCGGAGGAGACCCAGTACTTC.

In this sample, this clonotype turned up many times. The library was designed around alpha chains, so this beta chain is a stray read whose abundance carries little weight. The chain combines TRBV20-1 with TRBJ2-7; possible D gene TRBD1, 5 bases. V was pared by 0 bases and J by 2 bases, with 20 bases between. CDR3 length: 17 residues. Germline lookup yields CDR1 DFQATT and CDR2 SNEGSKA (reference sequence). The CDR3: CSARDAINRYRTYEQYF. As DNA, the CDR3 is TGCAGTGCTAGAGACGCAATAAACAGGTACAGGACCTACGAGCAGTACTTC.

This clonotype is medium-sized (0.01 to 0.1%) in the sample. This beta chain is an unintended read in a library built for alpha chains; its size means little. The genes are TRBV10-3 and TRBJ1-5, with 7 bases identical to TRBD1. The CDR3 spans 15 residues. Germline values: CDR1 ENHRY, CDR2 SYGVKD. The V segment lost 4 bases and the J segment 7 bases; nucleotides outside the gene matches: 10. CDR3 nucleotide sequence: TGTGCCATCAGTGGAACAGGGGTTGTTGGACAGCCCCAGCATTTT. Translated, it gives CAISGTGVVGQPQHF.

This clonotype was detected many times. Since it is a stray read in a library aimed at alpha chains, this beta chain has a size that is not meaningful. The gene calls are TRBV27 and TRBJ2-7, with a weak D call TRBD2 (6 bases). V dropped 6 bases and J dropped 5 bases, with 8 bases sitting between them. The CDR3 has 11 residues. CDR1 MNHEY and CDR2 SMNVEV come from the germline V gene (reference sequence). DNA for the CDR3: TGTGCCAGCAGCGGGGGAAACGAGCAGTACTTC. This encodes CASSGGNEQYF.

This clonotype is deemed medium-sized. Because the library targeted alpha chains, this beta chain is an off-target read whose size means little. This chain links TRBV5-1 with TRBJ2-6; 7 bases agree with TRBD2. The J segment lost 0 bases and the V segment lost 4 bases, leaving 7 bases of the junction unmatched. This CDR3 region has 17 residues. Germline CDR1 reads SGHRS; CDR2 reads YFSETQ. The CDR3 DNA sequence: TGCGCCAGCAGCAGTCCCGGGACTAACTCTGGGGCCAACGTCCTGACTTTC. This sequence encodes CASSSPGTNSGANVLTF.

On this clonotype: This beta chain lies outside the target of a library built for alpha chains; its clone size means little. V usage is TRBV20-1 and J usage is TRBJ1-5, with D maybe TRBD1 (6 bases). With 5 bases removed from V and 0 bases from J, the gap between germline ends came to 11 bases. Germline V gives CDR1 DFQATT, CDR2 SNEGSKA (reference sequence). This CDR3 region has 14 residues. The CDR3 DNA reads as TGCAGTGCTGTGACAGGATATAGCAATCAGCCCCAGCATTTT. Residues: CSAVTGYSNQPQHF.

This clonotype counts as medium-sized (0.01 to 0.1%). Since the library was made to target alpha chains, this beta chain is a stray read and its abundance is not meaningful. This rearrangement joins TRBV4-1 to TRBJ2-1; 15 bases align to TRBD2. CDR3 size: 16 residues. The germline V gene encodes CDR1 MGHRA and CDR2 YSYEKL. Unmatched junction bases numbered 4, after V lost 2 bases and J lost 8 bases. The CDR3 sequence is CASSQHGLAGGDEQFF. CDR3 in DNA: TGCGCCAGCAGCCAACATGGACTAGCGGGAGGGGATGAGCAGTTCTTC.

This clonotype has only one observation. A library prepared for alpha chains yielded this beta chain as an off-target read; its size is of little meaning. The chain links TRBV30 to TRBJ1-1; 8 bases map to TRBD1. CDR1 GTSNPN and CDR2 SVGIG come from the germline V gene (reference sequence). The CDR3 runs to 13 residues. The junction had 4 bases not matched to a gene; V was cut back by 2 bases and J by 5 bases. This CDR3 reads CAWSTGGWTEAFF. The CDR3 DNA follows: TGTGCCTGGAGTACAGGGGGGTGGACTGAAGCTTTCTTT.

This clonotype is medium-sized in the sample. This beta chain is a stray sequence in a library constructed for alpha chains; its clone size is not meaningful. V usage is TRBV12-3 or TRBV12-4 and J usage is TRBJ1-2, with a possible D match to TRBD1 (6 bases). The V end lost 1 base, the J end lost 4 bases, and 16 bases lay between the germline ends. The CDR3 is 16 residues long. The CDR3 here is CASSLVQQGWGYGYTF. The CDR3 nucleotides read TGTGCCAGCAGTTTAGTTCAACAGGGATGGGGCTATGGCTACACCTTC.

Turning to this clonotype: For a library built for alpha chains, this beta chain is a stray read; little rests on its size. The rearrangement joins TRBV12-3 or TRBV12-4 to TRBJ1-1; D not certain. There are 12 residues in the CDR3. The V end was cut by 6 bases, the J end by 3 bases, with 8 bases between. This CDR3 is CASRLWDTEAFF. The DNA of the CDR3 is TGTGCCAGCAGGCTGTGGGACACTGAAGCTTTCTTT.

By proportion, this clonotype is medium-sized (0.01 to 0.1%). An end of the junction differs from the germline gene, which may be a read error. Since the library was made to target alpha chains, this beta chain is a stray read and its abundance is not meaningful. The J gene is TRBJ1-1, the V gene TRBV29-1, with TRBD1 identical over 8 bases. Per germline, CDR1 SQVTM and CDR2 ANQGSEA. The CDR3 runs to 10 residues. CDR3 protein: CSVDIQGAVF. The CDR3 DNA sequence: TGCAGCGTTGATATTCAGGGGGCTGTCTTT.

This clonotype is medium-sized by share. As an off-target read in a library built for alpha chains, this beta chain has a frequency of little significance. This sequence joins TRBV7-9 and TRBJ2-1; D gene unclear. CDR1 SEHNR and CDR2 FQNEAQ come from the germline V gene (reference sequence). V shed 0 bases and J shed 5 bases, with 5 bases lying between them. The CDR3 totals 13 residues. The CDR3 nucleotides read TGTGCCAGCAGCTTAGCGAGGCACAATGAGCAGTTCTTC. It encodes CASSLARHNEQFF.

By sample share, this clonotype is medium-sized. As an off-target read in a library built for alpha chains, this beta chain has a frequency of little significance. The chain uses TRBV29-1 and TRBJ2-1; 12 nucleotides align to TRBD2. The V and J ends lost 8 bases and 4 bases, in that order; junction bases with no gene match: 3. The CDR3 has 13 residues. CDR1 is SQVTM and CDR2 is ANQGSEA in the germline V gene. The CDR3 protein is CSSTSGSYNEQFF. CDR3 bases: TGCAGCTCGACTAGCGGGAGTTACAATGAGCAGTTCTTC.

For this clonotype: This beta chain is an off-target read within a library intended for alpha chains, so its frequency means little. The rearrangement uses TRBV7-6 and TRBJ1-1, with TRBD1 matching 9 bases. Germline V gene data show CDR1 as SGHVS and CDR2 as FNYEAQ. J gave up 0 bases and V 5 bases, and 10 bases lay outside the gene matches. This CDR3 contains 17 residues. The CDR3 sequence is CASSKAGTGLMNTEAFF. The DNA for the CDR3 is TGTGCCAGCAGCAAGGCCGGGACAGGGCTAATGAACACTGAAGCTTTCTTT. The variable domain in full, completed from reference TRBV7-6 and TRBJ1-1, reads GAGVSQSPRYKVTKRGQDVALRCDPISGHVSLYWYRQALGQGPEFLTYFNYEAQQDKSGLPNDRFSAERPEGSISTLTIQRTEQRDSAMYRCASSKAGTGLMNTEAFFGQGTRLTVV.

A note on this clonotype: Because this beta chain is a stray read in a library intended to capture alpha chains, its abundance should not be given much weight. This chain uses TRBV6-5 with TRBJ2-7, with D perhaps TRBD1 (5 bases). CDR1 is MNHEY and CDR2 is SVGAGI in the germline V gene. The V and J ends lost 2 bases and 2 bases respectively, with 10 bases between them. There are 14 residues in the CDR3. The CDR3: CASSYDSITYEQYF. In DNA form, the CDR3 reads TGTGCCAGCAGTTACGACAGTATCACCTACGAGCAGTACTTC.